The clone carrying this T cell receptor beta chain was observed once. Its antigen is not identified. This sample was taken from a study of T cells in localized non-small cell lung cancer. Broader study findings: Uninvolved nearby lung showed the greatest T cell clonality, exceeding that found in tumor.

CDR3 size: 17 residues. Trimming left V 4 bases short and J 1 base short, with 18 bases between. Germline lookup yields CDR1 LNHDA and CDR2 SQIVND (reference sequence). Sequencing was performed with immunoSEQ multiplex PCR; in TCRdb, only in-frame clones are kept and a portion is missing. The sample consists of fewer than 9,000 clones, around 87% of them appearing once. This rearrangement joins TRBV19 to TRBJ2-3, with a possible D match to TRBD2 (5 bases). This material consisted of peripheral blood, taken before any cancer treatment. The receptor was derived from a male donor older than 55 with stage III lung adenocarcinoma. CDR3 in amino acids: CASSTRGSKLGTDTQYF. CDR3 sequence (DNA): TGTGCCAGTAGTACTCGGGGTTCCAAACTCGGCACAGATACGCAGTATTTT.